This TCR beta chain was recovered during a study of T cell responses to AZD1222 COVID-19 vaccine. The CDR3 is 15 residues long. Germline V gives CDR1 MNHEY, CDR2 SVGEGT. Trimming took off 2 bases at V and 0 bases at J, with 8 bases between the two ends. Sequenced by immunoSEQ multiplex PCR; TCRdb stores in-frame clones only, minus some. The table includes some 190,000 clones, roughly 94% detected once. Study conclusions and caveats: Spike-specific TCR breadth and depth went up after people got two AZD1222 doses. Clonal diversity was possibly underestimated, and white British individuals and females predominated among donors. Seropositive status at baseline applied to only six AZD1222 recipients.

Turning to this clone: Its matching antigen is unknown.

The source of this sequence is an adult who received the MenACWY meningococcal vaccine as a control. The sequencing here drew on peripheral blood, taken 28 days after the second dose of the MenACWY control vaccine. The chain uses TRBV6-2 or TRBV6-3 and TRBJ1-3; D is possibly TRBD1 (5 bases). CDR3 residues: CASSYGGASGNTIYF. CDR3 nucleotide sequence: TGTGCCAGCAGTTACGGCGGGGCCTCTGGAAACACCATATATTTT.